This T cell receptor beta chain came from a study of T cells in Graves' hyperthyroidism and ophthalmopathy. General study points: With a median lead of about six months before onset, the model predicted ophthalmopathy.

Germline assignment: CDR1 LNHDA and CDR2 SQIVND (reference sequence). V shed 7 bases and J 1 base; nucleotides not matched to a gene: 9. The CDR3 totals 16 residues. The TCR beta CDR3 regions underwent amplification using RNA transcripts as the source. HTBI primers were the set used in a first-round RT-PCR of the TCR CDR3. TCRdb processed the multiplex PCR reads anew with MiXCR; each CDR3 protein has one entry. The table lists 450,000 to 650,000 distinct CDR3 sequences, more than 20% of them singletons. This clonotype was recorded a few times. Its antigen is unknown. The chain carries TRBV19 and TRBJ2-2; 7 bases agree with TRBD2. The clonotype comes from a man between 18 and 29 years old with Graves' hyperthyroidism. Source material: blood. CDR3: CASTQRAGENTGELFF. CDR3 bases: TGTGCCAGTACCCAGAGGGCGGGGGAGAACACCGGGGAGCTGTTTTTT.